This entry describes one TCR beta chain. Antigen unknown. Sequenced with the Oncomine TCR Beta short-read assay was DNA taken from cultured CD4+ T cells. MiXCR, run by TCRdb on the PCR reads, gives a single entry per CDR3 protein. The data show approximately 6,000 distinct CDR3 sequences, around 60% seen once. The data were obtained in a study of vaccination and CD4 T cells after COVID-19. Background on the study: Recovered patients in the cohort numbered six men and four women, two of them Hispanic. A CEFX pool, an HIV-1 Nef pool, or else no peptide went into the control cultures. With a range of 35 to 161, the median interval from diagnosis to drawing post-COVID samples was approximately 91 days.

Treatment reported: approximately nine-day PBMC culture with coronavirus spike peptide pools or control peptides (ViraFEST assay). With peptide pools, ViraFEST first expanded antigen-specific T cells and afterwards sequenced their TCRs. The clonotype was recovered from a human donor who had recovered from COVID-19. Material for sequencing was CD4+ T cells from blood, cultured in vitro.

Here the CDR3 reads CASSTSETGGISNQPQHF. The CDR3 nucleotides read TGCGCCAGCAGCACGTCTGAGACAGGGGGGATTAGCAATCAGCCCCAGCATTTT. The chain couples TRBV5-1 to TRBJ1-5; TRBD1 matches 9 bases. CDR3 length equals 18 residues. V lost 4 bases, J lost 0 bases, and 11 bases stayed unmatched. CDR1 and CDR2 (germline): SGHRS, YFSETQ.